This T cell receptor beta chain derives from a study of blood T cell repertoires in COVID-19. Germline CDR1 and CDR2: SEHNR and FQNEAQ (reference sequence). The CDR3 spans 13 residues. Trimming removed 3 bases from V and 2 bases from J, with 8 bases in between. Clones were read by immunoSEQ multiplex PCR, and TCRdb kept only the in-frame ones, dropping some. This sample carries under 100,000 clones, about 83% of them seen once, and the ten largest clones take over 15%. Sequencing was carried out using peripheral blood. The chain employs TRBV7-9 and TRBJ2-7, with D possibly TRBD1 on 5 matching bases. This sequence originates from a woman aged 55-70 years with acute or convalescent COVID-19. CDR3 sequence: CASSFDSTYEQYF. The DNA of the CDR3 is TGTGCCAGCAGCTTCGACAGTACCTACGAGCAGTACTTC.